Presented here are 20 T cell receptor beta chains from one specimen sequenced in a study of blood T cell repertoires in COVID-19. Clones were read by immunoSEQ multiplex PCR, and TCRdb kept only the in-frame ones, dropping some. The sample yields about 190,000 clones, roughly 77% seen once. The sequenced sample was PBMCs or T cells enriched from blood (not recorded which). The receptors shown here come from a woman aged 50 to 65 with acute COVID-19.

The chain recombines TRBV18 with TRBJ1-3, with TRBD1 as a possible D gene (5 bases). V gave up 0 bases and J gave up 0 bases, with 9 bases separating them. Germline V gene lookup returns CDR1 KGHSH and CDR2 LQKENI. CDR3 length: 16 amino acids. The CDR3 sequence: CASSPPTRVSGNTIYF. In nucleotides, the CDR3 is TGTGCCAGCTCACCACCAACCAGGGTCTCTGGAAACACCATATATTTT.

The rearrangement links TRBV29-1 to TRBJ1-3; 7 nucleotides agree with TRBD1. The V gene's germline CDR1 is SQVTM and CDR2 ANQGSEA. The CDR3 is 14 amino acids. Trimming cost V 6 bases and J 3 bases; bases outside gene matches: 8. The chain's CDR3 is CSVDMTGLGNTIYF. CDR3 coding DNA: TGCAGCGTCGATATGACAGGGCTTGGAAACACCATATATTTT.

The CDR3 is CASSLGKGVQETQYF. In nucleotides, the CDR3 is TGTGCCAGCAGTTTGGGAAAAGGGGTCCAAGAGACCCAGTACTTC. The V and J genes are TRBV28 and TRBJ2-5, with a tentative D call TRBD1 (5 bases). Germline CDR1 MDHEN, CDR2 SYDVKM. The CDR3 is made up of 15 amino acids. The V and J ends lost 3 bases and 1 base respectively, with 12 bases between them.

The rearrangement links TRBV27 to TRBJ1-6, with D unclear. Trimming left V 7 bases short and J 5 bases short, with 15 bases between. The germline V gene has CDR1 MNHEY and CDR2 SMNVEV (reference sequence). The CDR3 runs 15 residues. The CDR3, as DNA: TGTGCCAGCACATTCGACGGGAAAAATAATTCACCCCTCCACTTT. Protein sequence: CASTFDGKNNSPLHF.

V and J are TRBV27 and TRBJ1-5, with 7 bases matching TRBD1. The CDR3 has 17 residues. Germline CDR1 MNHEY, CDR2 SMNVEV (reference sequence). V trimming: 6 bases; J trimming: 3 bases; junction bases outside the gene matches: 14. The CDR3 region has the DNA TGTGCCAGCAGCCCAGATCAGGGGGAGGACTTCAATCAGCCCCAGCATTTT. Residues: CASSPDQGEDFNQPQHF.

This clone was detected once. J is TRBJ2-2 and V is TRBV4-3; 10 bases are a match to TRBD2. CDR3 length equals 16 residues. Germline-derived CDR1 and CDR2 are LGHNA and YSLEER. V shed 1 base and J 4 bases; nucleotides not matched to a gene: 3. In DNA form, the CDR3 reads TGCGCCAGCAGCCAAGGTCCTAGCGGGGGCACCGGGGAGCTGTTTTTT. Its translation is CASSQGPSGGTGELFF.

This chain joins TRBV7-9 and TRBJ2-1; TRBD1 aligns across 9 bases. The ends lost 0 bases at V and 5 bases at J; junction bases unmatched: 2. The germline CDR1 and CDR2 sequences are SEHNR and FQNEAQ (reference sequence). CDR3 length equals 15 residues. Written as DNA, the CDR3 is TGTGCCAGCAGCTTAGCACAGGGGGCCCACAATGAGCAGTTCTTC. Translating it yields CASSLAQGAHNEQFF.

This clone was seen just once. The V and J genes are TRBV4-2 and TRBJ1-3; TRBD1 is a possible D gene (5 bases). Deletions cut 2 bases from V and 0 bases from J, with 8 bases between. Germline V CDR1 and CDR2: LGHNA, YNFKEQ. The CDR3 contains 15 residues. The CDR3 spells CASSQLGLSGNTIYF. The DNA for the CDR3 is TGTGCCAGCAGCCAATTGGGACTCTCTGGAAACACCATATATTTT.

Here the CDR3 DNA reads TGTGCCACCAGTGGTGGCCCCCGGCGGGACCGTGGGGGGAGTGAGCAGTTCTTC. This sequence encodes CATSGGPRRDRGGSEQFF. The gene calls are TRBV24-1 and TRBJ2-1; possibly TRBD2 for D (6 bases). CDR1 is KGHDR and CDR2 is SFDVKD in the germline V gene. Trimming removed 5 bases from V and 9 bases from J, with 28 bases in between. This CDR3 is 18 amino acids long.

This clone has a single count. The J gene is TRBJ1-4, the V gene TRBV7-9, with 9 bases that match TRBD1. Germline values: CDR1 SEHNR, CDR2 FQNEAQ (reference sequence). The CDR3 extends over 14 amino acids. The junction had 4 bases not matched to a gene; V was cut back by 4 bases and J by 7 bases. The CDR3 DNA sequence: TGTGCCAGCAGCTGGACAGGGGACTTTGAAAAACTGTTTTTT. Encoded protein: CASSWTGDFEKLFF.

This clone was counted only a few times. The rearrangement uses TRBV19 and TRBJ1-1; 7 bases match TRBD1. CDR1 is LNHDA and CDR2 is SQIVND in the germline V gene (reference sequence). J was trimmed by 1 base and V by 6 bases; bases with no gene match: 5. There are 14 residues in the CDR3. The chain's CDR3 is CASSPRGANTEAFF. The CDR3 nucleotides are TGTGCCAGTAGCCCCAGGGGGGCGAACACTGAAGCTTTCTTT.

J is TRBJ2-3 and V is TRBV5-4, with a possible D match to TRBD1 (6 bases). Germline-derived CDR1 and CDR2 are SGHNT and YYREEE (reference sequence). The CDR3 runs 14 residues. V was shortened by 5 bases and J by 4 bases, with 14 bases between the two germline ends. The CDR3 DNA is TGTGCCAGCAGTAGGGACATTGGCGCAGATACGCAGTATTTT. Its translation is CASSRDIGADTQYF. The full variable domain, its missing parts supplied by reference TRBV5-4 and TRBJ2-3, is ETGVTQSPTHLIKTRGQQVTLRCSSQSGHNTVSWYQQALGQGPQFIFQYYREEENGRGNFPPRFSGLQFPNYSSELNVNALELDDSALYLCASSRDIGADTQYFGPGTRLTVL.

This clone occurred once. The chain links TRBV7-2 to TRBJ1-5; TRBD1 might be the D (6 bases). The ends were cut back, 5 bases at V and 6 bases at J, with 14 bases in the middle. This CDR3 region has 14 residues. The germline gives CDR1 SGHTA, CDR2 FQGNSA. For the CDR3, the DNA is TGTGCCAGCAGCGCATACAGGGCGGGTCAGCCCCAGCATTTT. Translating it yields CASSAYRAGQPQHF.

V gene TRBV7-3 combines with J gene TRBJ1-1, with D perhaps TRBD1 (6 bases). CDR1 is SGHTA and CDR2 is FQGTGA in the germline V gene. V lost 3 bases and J 1 base, leaving 9 bases between the germline ends. The CDR3 runs 14 residues. CDR3 region: CASSFGDKNTEAFF. The CDR3 DNA reads TGTGCCAGCAGCTTCGGGGACAAGAACACTGAAGCTTTCTTT.

This clone has at least ten counts. The V and J genes are TRBV9 and TRBJ1-1; a possible D gene is TRBD1 (5 bases). V shed 2 bases and J shed 5 bases, with 10 bases lying between them. The CDR3 sequence is 13 residues long. Germline CDR1 reads SGDLS; CDR2 reads YYNGEE. The CDR3 DNA follows: TGTGCCAGCAGCGTTCCCAGGGAAACTGAAGCTTTCTTT. It is translated as CASSVPRETEAFF.

This clone was counted once. The chain carries TRBV6-5 and TRBJ1-5; 7 nucleotides line up with TRBD1. CDR1 and CDR2 from the germline V gene are MNHEY and SVGAGI. V lost 4 bases and J lost 3; bases outside the gene matches: 3. This CDR3 contains 14 residues. For the CDR3, the DNA is TGTGCCAGCAGTTCTACAGGGGACAATCAGCCCCAGCATTTT. The encoded protein is CASSSTGDNQPQHF.

The sample holds a few counts of this clone. The chain couples TRBV7-8 to TRBJ2-1; possibly TRBD2 for D (6 bases). Germline V gene data show CDR1 as SGHVS and CDR2 as FQNEAQ. V lost 5 bases to trimming and J lost 9 bases, with 11 bases between them. The CDR3 extends over 12 amino acids. CDR3 nucleotide sequence: TGTGCCAGCAGCCGGGGGAAGACTGAGCAGTTCTTC. Translated, it gives CASSRGKTEQFF.

V and J are TRBV6-5 and TRBJ1-5, with 9 bases matching TRBD1. The trim removed 6 bases at V and 1 base at J, leaving 4 bases unmatched. CDR3 length equals 15 residues. Germline loops: CDR1 MNHEY, CDR2 SVGAGI. The CDR3 region is CASRPGQGSNQPQHF. Here the CDR3 DNA reads TGTGCCAGCAGACCCGGACAGGGGAGCAATCAGCCCCAGCATTTT.

This sequence joins TRBV5-3 and TRBJ1-6; TRBD1 is a possible D gene (5 bases). TRBV5-3 is an open reading frame, and its role is uncertain. Trimming shortened V by 4 bases and J by 9 bases, and 11 bases separated the two germline ends. The CDR3 is 13 amino acids. The CDR3 reads CARSAQGGSPLHF. As DNA, the CDR3 is TGTGCCAGAAGCGCCCAGGGAGGTTCACCCCTCCACTTT.

This chain joins TRBV2 and TRBJ1-1, with D possibly being TRBD1 (5 bases). The germline V and J ends were trimmed by 6 bases and 4 bases, with 15 bases remaining between them. In germline, CDR1 is SNHLY, CDR2 FYNNEI. The CDR3 is 14 amino acids. In DNA, the CDR3 is TGTGCCAGCAGCCGAGGAGAAGGGGTCACTGAAGCTTTCTTT. It is translated as CASSRGEGVTEAFF.